These T cell receptor beta chains were read from a single sample in a study of cytomegalovirus exposure and HLA in healthy donors. The repertoire was sequenced with immunoSEQ multiplex PCR; TCRdb's copy has only in-frame clones and lacks some. The repertoire holds 60,000 to 75,000 clones, with roughly 80% as singletons. Sequenced material: PBMCs. These receptors originate from a woman aged 25-40 years in good health and CMV-seropositive. The CDR3 runs from the conserved cysteine through the conserved F or W. A D gene is named only where the DNA matches it firmly. Clone size is shown for a subset of rows, as once, few, many or a class of expanded clone.

V gene,D gene,J gene,clone size,CDR3 protein,CDR3 DNA
TRBV5-4,TRBD2,TRBJ2-6,-,CASSLELAGSGANVLTF,TGTGCCAGCAGCTTGGAACTAGCGGGATCTGGGGCCAACGTCCTGACTTTC
TRBV6-5,TRBD1,TRBJ1-1,-,CASRGQGGTEAFF,TGTGCCAGCAGGGGACAGGGAGGCACTGAAGCTTTCTTT
TRBV5-5,-,TRBJ1-2,-,CASSLDLGYTF,TGTGCCAGCAGCTTGGATTTAGGCTACACCTTC
TRBV7-9,-,TRBJ1-1,-,CASSLARQEAFF,TGTGCCAGCAGCTTAGCAAGACAGGAAGCTTTCTTT
TRBV7-2,-,TRBJ1-2,-,CASSLVSIGRGGFYTF,TGTGCCAGCAGCTTAGTCTCTATCGGCAGGGGCGGGTTCTACACCTTC
TRBV18,-,TRBJ2-5,-,CASSPGGVRKTQYF,TGTGCCAGCTCACCGGGCGGGGTGCGAAAGACCCAGTACTTC
TRBV2,-,TRBJ1-5,-,CASSRGGRAQHF,TGTGCCAGCAGTAGGGGGGGGAGGGCCCAGCATTTT
TRBV27,-,TRBJ2-3,-,CASSSSRGYTQYF,TGTGCCAGCAGTTCCTCCAGGGGCTATACGCAGTATTTT
TRBV5-1,TRBD2,TRBJ2-5,once,CASGTSSGQETQYF,TGCGCCAGCGGGACGTCTAGCGGACAAGAGACCCAGTACTTC
TRBV19,-,TRBJ1-3,few,CASSLGSGNTIYF,TGTGCCAGTAGTCTCGGCTCTGGAAACACCATATATTTT
TRBV5-6,-,TRBJ1-3,once,CASSSLTSRSGNTIYF,TGTGCCAGCAGCTCTCTGACAAGTCGCTCTGGAAACACCATATATTTT
TRBV7-2,-,TRBJ2-3,-,CASSSIDTQYF,TGTGCCAGCAGCTCTATAGATACGCAGTATTTT
TRBV4-2,-,TRBJ1-6,-,CASSQDGESSYNSPLHF,TGTGCCAGCAGCCAAGATGGGGAGAGCTCCTATAATTCACCCCTCCACTTT
TRBV15,TRBD1,TRBJ1-1,-,CATSSVRGQGTFF,TGTGCCACCAGCAGCGTCAGGGGGCAGGGAACTTTCTTT
TRBV21-1,-,TRBJ2-5,-,CASSRKGAQETQYF,TGTGCCAGCAGCAGAAAAGGAGCTCAAGAGACCCAGTACTTC
TRBV7-9,TRBD2,TRBJ2-1,-,CAIPGLAHDEQFF,TGTGCCATACCGGGACTAGCTCACGATGAGCAGTTCTTC
TRBV5-1,TRBD2,TRBJ2-7,-,CASSLASGRPRYEQYF,TGCGCCAGCAGCTTGGCTAGCGGGAGACCCCGCTACGAGCAGTACTTC
TRBV7-8,TRBD2,TRBJ2-3,-,CASSTETSRIGTQYF,TGTGCCAGCAGCACCGAGACTAGCCGGATTGGTACGCAGTATTTT
TRBV10-2,-,TRBJ2-3,-,CASALTGTPTDTQYF,TGCGCCAGCGCACTAACAGGGACCCCCACAGATACGCAGTATTTT
TRBV7-9,TRBD1,TRBJ1-4,-,CASSLTGGNEKLFF,TGTGCCAGCAGCTTGACAGGGGGGAATGAAAAACTGTTTTTT
TRBV11-3,-,TRBJ2-7,-,CASKLGGYYEQYF,TGTGCCTCAAAGCTTGGGGGGTACTACGAGCAGTACTTC
TRBV11-2,-,TRBJ2-7,-,CASSLGVGRESYEQYF,TGTGCCAGCAGCTTAGGGGTGGGCAGGGAATCCTACGAGCAGTACTTC
TRBV6-5,TRBD1,TRBJ2-4,-,CASSPTGVNIQYF,TGTGCCAGCAGTCCGACAGGGGTGAACATTCAGTACTTC
TRBV5-1,-,TRBJ2-7,once,CASSLRHGGSEQYF,TGCGCCAGCAGCTTGCGACACGGGGGATCCGAGCAGTACTTC
TRBV30,-,TRBJ2-7,few,CAWRSGIGYEQYF,TGTGCCTGGAGGTCCGGGATAGGATACGAGCAGTACTTC
TRBV28,TRBD1,TRBJ1-4,-,CASSSVRDRANEKLFF,TGTGCCAGCAGTTCGGTCCGGGACAGGGCTAATGAAAAACTGTTTTTT
TRBV29-1,TRBD1,TRBJ1-3,medium-sized,CSVVTGFDTIYF,TGCAGCGTGGTGACAGGGTTTGACACCATATATTTT
TRBV14,-,TRBJ2-7,-,CASSQVSYEQYF,TGTGCCAGCAGCCAAGTGAGCTACGAGCAGTACTTC